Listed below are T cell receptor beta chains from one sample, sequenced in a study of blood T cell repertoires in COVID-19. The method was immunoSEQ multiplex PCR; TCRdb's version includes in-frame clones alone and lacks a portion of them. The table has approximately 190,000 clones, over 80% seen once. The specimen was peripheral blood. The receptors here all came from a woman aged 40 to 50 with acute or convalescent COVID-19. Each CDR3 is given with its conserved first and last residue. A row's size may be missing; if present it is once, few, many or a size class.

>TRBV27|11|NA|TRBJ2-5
CASSSKETQYF
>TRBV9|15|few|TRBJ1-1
CASSVDQGMNTEAFF
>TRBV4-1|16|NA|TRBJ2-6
CASSQMALSGANVLTF
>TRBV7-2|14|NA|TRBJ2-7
CASSLVGVAGEQYF
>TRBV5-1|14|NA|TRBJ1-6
CASSSDRVGSPLHF
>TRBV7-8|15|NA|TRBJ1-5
CASSLQSSSNQPQHF
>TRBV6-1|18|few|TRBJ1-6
CASSGGPGRSSYNSPLHF
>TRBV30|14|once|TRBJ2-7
CAWAGQGLSYEQYF
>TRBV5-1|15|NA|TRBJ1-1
CASSSLETGNTEAFF
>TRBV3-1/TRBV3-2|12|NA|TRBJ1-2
CASSPSNYGYTF
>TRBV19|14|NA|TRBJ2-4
CASSIYQEKNIQYF
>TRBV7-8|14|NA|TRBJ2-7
CASSLRYPAYEQYF
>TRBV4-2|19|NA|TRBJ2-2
CASSQGGGISGRDTGELFF
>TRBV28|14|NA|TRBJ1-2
CASSLGQPLYGYTF
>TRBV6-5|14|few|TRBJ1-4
CARGDRGPNEKLFF
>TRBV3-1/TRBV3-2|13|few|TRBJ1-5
CASSQTPRGPQHF
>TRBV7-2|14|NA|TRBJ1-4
CASSLQGAGEKLFF
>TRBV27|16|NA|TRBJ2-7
CASSLSIFGGIYEQYF
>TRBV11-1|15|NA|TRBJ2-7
CASSLEGRTGYEQYF
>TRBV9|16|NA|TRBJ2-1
CASSARGRGAYNEQFF
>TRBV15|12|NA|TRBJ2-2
CATSRDGQRRFF
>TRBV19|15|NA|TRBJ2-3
CASSPRAGVGDTQYF
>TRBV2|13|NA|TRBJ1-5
CASRGDSGQPQHF
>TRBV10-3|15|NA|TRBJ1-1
CAISGSSGGDTEAFF
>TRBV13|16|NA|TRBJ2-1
CASSLGHGGAYNEQFF
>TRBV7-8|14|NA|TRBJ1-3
CASSPWEGRNTIYF